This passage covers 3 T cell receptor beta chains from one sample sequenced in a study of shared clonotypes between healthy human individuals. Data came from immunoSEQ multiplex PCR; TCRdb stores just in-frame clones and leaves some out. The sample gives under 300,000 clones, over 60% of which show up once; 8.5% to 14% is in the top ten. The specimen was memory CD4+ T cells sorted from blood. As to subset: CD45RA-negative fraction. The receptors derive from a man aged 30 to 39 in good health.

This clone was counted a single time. CDR3 DNA sequence: TGTGCCAGCAGCCAACTATTGACAGATACGCAGTATTTT. It encodes CASSQLLTDTQYF. The V gene is TRBV6-6, the J gene TRBJ2-3; D call uncertain. This CDR3 spans 13 amino acids. V was shortened by 6 bases and J by 3 bases, with 10 bases between the two germline ends. Germline assignment: CDR1 MNHNY and CDR2 SVGAGI (reference sequence).

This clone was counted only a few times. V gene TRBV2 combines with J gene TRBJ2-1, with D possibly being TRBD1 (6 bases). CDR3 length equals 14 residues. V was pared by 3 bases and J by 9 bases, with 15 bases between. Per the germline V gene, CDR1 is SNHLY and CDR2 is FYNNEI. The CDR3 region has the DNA TGTGCCAGCAGTGATTGGATGGGGGCCAGTGAGCAGTTCTTC. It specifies CASSDWMGASEQFF.

The CDR3 reads CASSSRAYRDEQYF. CDR3 DNA: TGTGCCAGCAGCTCTCGGGCCTACAGGGACGAGCAGTACTTC. The chain is built from TRBV5-6 and TRBJ2-7; D is possibly TRBD1 (6 bases). The V end lost 3 bases, the J end lost 5 bases, and 15 bases lay between the germline ends. In germline, CDR1 is SGHDT, CDR2 YYEEEE. There are 14 residues in the CDR3.